The clone carrying this T cell receptor (beta chain) appeared once. The target antigen is unknown. This sample is part of a study of cytomegalovirus exposure and HLA in healthy donors. Findings of the study overall: A later analysis found that most CMV-associated TCR beta chains appeared HLA-restricted.

The PCR employed 60 Vbeta primers together with 13 Jbeta primers. Assay used: immunoSEQ multiplex PCR; TCRdb lists only in-frame clones, some missing. There are some 120,000 clones in the sample; 80% occur only once, and just over 2.5% lies in the top ten. With 5 bases removed from V and 4 bases from J, the gap between germline ends came to 19 bases. The CDR3 length is 16 residues. CDR1 MDHEN and CDR2 SYDVKM come from the germline V gene. The chain carries TRBV28 and TRBJ2-3; the D gene is possibly TRBD2 (6 bases). The receptor was isolated from a man aged 25 to 45 in good health and CMV-seronegative. Sequences were obtained from PBMCs. CDR3 region: CASSMPGLSAADTQYF. The CDR3 DNA reads TGTGCCAGCAGTATGCCGGGACTCTCAGCGGCAGATACGCAGTATTTT.